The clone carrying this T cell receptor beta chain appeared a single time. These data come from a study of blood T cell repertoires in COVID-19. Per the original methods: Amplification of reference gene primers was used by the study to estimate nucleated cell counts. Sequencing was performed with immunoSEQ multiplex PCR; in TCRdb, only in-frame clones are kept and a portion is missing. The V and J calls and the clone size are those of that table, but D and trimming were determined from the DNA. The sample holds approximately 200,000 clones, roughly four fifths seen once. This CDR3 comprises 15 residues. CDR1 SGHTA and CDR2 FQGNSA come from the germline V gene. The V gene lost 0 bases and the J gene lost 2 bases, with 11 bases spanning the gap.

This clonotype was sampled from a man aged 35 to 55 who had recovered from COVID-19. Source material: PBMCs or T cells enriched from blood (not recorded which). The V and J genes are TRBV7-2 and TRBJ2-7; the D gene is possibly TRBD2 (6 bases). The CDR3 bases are TGTGCCAGCAGCTTAGCGGACTACCGCCCCTACGAGCAGTACTTC. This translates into CASSLADYRPYEQYF.